The sequence of this T cell receptor (beta chain) was determined in a study of blood T cell repertoires in COVID-19. This CDR3 region has 14 residues. CDR1 is MNHEY and CDR2 is SVGAGI in the germline V gene. The J segment lost 0 bases and the V segment lost 4 bases, leaving 2 bases of the junction unmatched. Using immunoSEQ multiplex PCR, the repertoire was profiled, and TCRdb retains in-frame clones only, with some absent. The top ten clones hold roughly 9.8% of a sample with under 200,000 clones, roughly 90% of them seen once. Material for sequencing was peripheral blood. The sequence derives from an older woman with COVID-19, enrolled during active disease. The chain couples TRBV6-5 to TRBJ1-2; 7 nucleotides agree with TRBD1. Written as DNA, the CDR3 is TGTGCCAGCAGTTTGGGGACAGCTAACTATGGCTACACCTTC. Translated, it gives CASSLGTANYGYTF.